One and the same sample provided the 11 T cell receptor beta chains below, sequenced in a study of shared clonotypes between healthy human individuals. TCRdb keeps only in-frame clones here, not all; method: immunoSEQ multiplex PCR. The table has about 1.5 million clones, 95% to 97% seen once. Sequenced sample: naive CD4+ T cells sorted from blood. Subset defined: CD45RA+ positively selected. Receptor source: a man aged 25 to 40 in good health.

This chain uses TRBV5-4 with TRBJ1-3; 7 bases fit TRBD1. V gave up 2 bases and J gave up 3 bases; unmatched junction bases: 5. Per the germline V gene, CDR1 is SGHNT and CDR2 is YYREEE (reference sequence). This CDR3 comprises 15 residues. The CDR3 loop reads CASSFKGALGNTIYF. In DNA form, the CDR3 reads TGTGCCAGCAGCTTTAAGGGGGCGCTTGGAAACACCATATATTTT.

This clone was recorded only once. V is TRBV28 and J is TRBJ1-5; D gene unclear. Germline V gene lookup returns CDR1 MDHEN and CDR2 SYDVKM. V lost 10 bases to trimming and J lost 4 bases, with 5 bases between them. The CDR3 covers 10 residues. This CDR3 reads CAIGNQPQHF. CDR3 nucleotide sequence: TGTGCCATCGGTAATCAGCCCCAGCATTTT.

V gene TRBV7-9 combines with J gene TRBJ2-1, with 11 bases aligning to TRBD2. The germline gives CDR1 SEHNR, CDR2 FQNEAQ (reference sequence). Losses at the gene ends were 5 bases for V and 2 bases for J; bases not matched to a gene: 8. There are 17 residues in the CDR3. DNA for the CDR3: TGTGCCAGCAGCCCCTTAGCGGGAGGGCCGGCCTACAATGAGCAGTTCTTC. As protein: CASSPLAGGPAYNEQFF.

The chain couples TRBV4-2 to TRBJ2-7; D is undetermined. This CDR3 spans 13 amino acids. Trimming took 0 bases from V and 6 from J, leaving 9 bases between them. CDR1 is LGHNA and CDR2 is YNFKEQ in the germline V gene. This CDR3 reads CASSQERFTEQYF. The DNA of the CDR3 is TGTGCCAGCAGCCAAGAGCGCTTCACCGAGCAGTACTTC.

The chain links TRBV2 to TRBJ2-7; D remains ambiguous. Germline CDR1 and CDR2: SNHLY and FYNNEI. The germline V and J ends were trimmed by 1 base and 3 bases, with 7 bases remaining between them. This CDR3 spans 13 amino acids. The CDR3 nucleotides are TGTGCCAGCAGTGAAGAACAGTACTACGAGCAGTACTTC. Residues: CASSEEQYYEQYF.

CDR3 nucleotide sequence: TGTGCCAGCAGCCGACGACGGACAGACTACGAGCAGTACTTC. It yields the protein CASSRRRTDYEQYF. The V and J genes are TRBV7-2 and TRBJ2-7; weak D call: TRBD1 (6 bases). V was cut by 5 bases and J by 3 bases, with 14 bases left in between. CDR1 and CDR2 from the germline V gene are SGHTA and FQGNSA. The CDR3 is made up of 14 amino acids.

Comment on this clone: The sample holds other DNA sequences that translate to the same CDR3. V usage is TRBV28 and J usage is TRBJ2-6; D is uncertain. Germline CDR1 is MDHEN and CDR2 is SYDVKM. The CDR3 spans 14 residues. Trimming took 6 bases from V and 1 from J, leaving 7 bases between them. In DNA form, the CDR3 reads TGTGCCAGCAGCCGCGGTTCTGGGGCCAACGTCCTGACTTTC. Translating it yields CASSRGSGANVLTF.

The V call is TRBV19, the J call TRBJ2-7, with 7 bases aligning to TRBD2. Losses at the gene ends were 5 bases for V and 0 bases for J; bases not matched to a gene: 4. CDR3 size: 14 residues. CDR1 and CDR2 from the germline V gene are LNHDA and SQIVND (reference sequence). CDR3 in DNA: TGTGCCAGTAGTCTAGCGGAGCCCTCCTACGAGCAGTACTTC. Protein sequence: CASSLAEPSYEQYF.

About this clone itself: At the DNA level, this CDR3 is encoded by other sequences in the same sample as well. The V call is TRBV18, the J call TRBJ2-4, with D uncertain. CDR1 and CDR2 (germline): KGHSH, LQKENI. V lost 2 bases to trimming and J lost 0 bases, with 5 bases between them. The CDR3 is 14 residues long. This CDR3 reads CASSPDLAKNIQYF. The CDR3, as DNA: TGTGCCAGCTCACCAGATCTAGCCAAAAACATTCAGTACTTC.

The CDR3 bases are TGTGCCAGCAGGCCTACAGGGGTTGGCAATGAGCAGTTCTTC. Translation: CASRPTGVGNEQFF. The V call is TRBV27, the J call TRBJ2-1; TRBD1 aligns across 7 bases. Trimming at V came to 6 bases and at J to 6 bases, leaving 8 bases not matched to a gene. Germline V CDR1 and CDR2: MNHEY, SMNVEV (reference sequence). The CDR3 is 14 residues long.

The CDR3 nucleotides read TGCGCCAGCAGTAAGCTCAGGGAAAATGAGCAGTTCTTC. As protein: CASSKLRENEQFF. The rearrangement uses TRBV5-1 and TRBJ2-1; a weak D match, TRBD1 (5 bases). This CDR3 comprises 13 residues. V was shortened by 5 bases and J by 7 bases, with 13 bases between the two germline ends. CDR1 and CDR2 (germline): SGHRS, YFSETQ.